This TCR beta chain comes out of a study of cytomegalovirus exposure and HLA in healthy donors. Notes on the study in general: Within the 120 or so validation repertoires, first-cohort TCR clusters tended to co-occur, according to a later analysis.

The method was immunoSEQ multiplex PCR; TCRdb's version includes in-frame clones alone and lacks a portion of them. The sample lists about 140,000 clones; 88% were seen once. Points on this clone: No antigen is known for it.

Looked up from germline, CDR1 is GTSNPN and CDR2 is SVGIG (reference sequence). CDR3 length equals 12 residues. The V end was cut by 2 bases, the J end by 14 bases, with 15 bases between. The V gene is TRBV30, the J gene TRBJ1-4; the D gene is possibly TRBD1 (5 bases). The source is a woman between 18 and 29 years old in good health and CMV-seropositive. Sequencing used PBMCs. The DNA for the CDR3 is TGTGCCTGGAGTTTCTTGGGGGGTCGGCTGTTTTTT. Its translation: CAWSFLGGRLFF.